This T cell receptor beta chain was retrieved from a study of CD8 T cells in Susac syndrome. The patients who served as multiple sclerosis controls were treatment-naive and had stable or active relapsing-remitting disease that fulfilled the revised McDonald criteria. The CD8+ and CD4+ T cells were negatively isolated, with the TEMRA cells enriched by FACS. Study-wide results and caveats: TCR sequencing and HLA analysis covered a relatively small number of individuals.

Details on this clonotype: Its antigen remains unidentified.

It was with random hexamers that about 0.45 to 1 ug RNA was reverse transcribed. TCRdb re-derived calls from the immunoSEQ multiplex PCR reads in MiXCR, one entry per CDR3 protein. The table has around 140,000 distinct CDR3 sequences, around 85% seen once. V lost 4 bases and J 4 bases, leaving 10 bases between the germline ends. The CDR3 is made up of 13 amino acids. Germline CDR1 MNHNS, CDR2 SASEGT. The sequence came from a human donor with multiple sclerosis. The genes are TRBV6-1 and TRBJ1-2; D gene uncertain. Sequenced input: CD8+ T cells from PBMCs. The CDR3 coding sequence is TGTGCCAGCAGTGGCCAGCCCCTCTATGGCTACACCTTC. This sequence encodes CASSGQPLYGYTF.